Listed below are T cell receptor beta chains from one sample, sequenced in a study of OX40 agonist ivuxolimab in advanced cancers. TCRdb's table, derived via immunoSEQ multiplex PCR, lists solely in-frame clones and lacks some. The profile covers tens of thousands of clones, with just under 85% appearing a single time and around 1.7% taken by the ten largest. Sequences were derived from CD4+ or CD8+ T cells sorted from blood, sampled in a trial of the OX40 agonist ivuxolimab. The receptors were gathered from an adult with an advanced solid tumor such as melanoma, head and neck, liver or kidney cancer. Both conserved end residues are part of each CDR3. Fields, in order: clone size, J gene, V gene, D gene, CDR3 DNA, CDR3 protein. D genes are given only for firm matches. Size is stated for part of the rows, as once, few or many counts, or as a class when the clone is expanded.

>once|TRBJ1-6|TRBV27|TRBD1
TGTGCCAGCACCCGAGCAGGGGGCTATAATTCACCCCTCCACTTT
CASTRAGGYNSPLHF
>-|TRBJ1-2|TRBV7-8|-
TGTGCCAGCAGCCGGGATGGCCACTATGGCTACACCTTC
CASSRDGHYGYTF
>once|TRBJ1-5|TRBV28|-
TGTGCCAGCAGCCCGGGGGCGAGTCAGCCCCAGCATTTT
CASSPGASQPQHF
>-|TRBJ1-1|TRBV29-1|-
TGCAGCGCCAACATACGAGGGAACACTGAAGCTTTCTTT
CSANIRGNTEAFF
>few|TRBJ1-2|TRBV7-9|-
TGTGCCAGCAGCTTAGTCGGTCCTGGCTATGGCTACACCTTC
CASSLVGPGYGYTF
>-|TRBJ2-7|TRBV7-3|-
TGTGCCAGCAGCTTAAATGAGGGGAACGAGCAGTACTTC
CASSLNEGNEQYF
>-|TRBJ1-1|TRBV11-2|-
TGTGCCAGCAGCTTTATGGGGGAAGCTTTCTTT
CASSFMGEAFF
>-|TRBJ1-1|TRBV7-2|-
TGTGCCAGCAGCTTAGATGGGGAGAGCGACGTGTTGGCTGAAGCTTTCTTT
CASSLDGESDVLAEAFF
>-|TRBJ1-5|TRBV28|-
TGTGCCAGCAGTTTACAGGGGCGCGGTCAGCCCCAGCATTTT
CASSLQGRGQPQHF
>-|TRBJ2-3|TRBV7-2|-
TGTGCCAGCAGCCCCGGACAGAGCACAGATACGCAGTATTTT
CASSPGQSTDTQYF
>-|TRBJ1-4|TRBV9|-
TGTGCCAGCAGCGTCTCCGACATAGGTAATGAAAAACTGTTTTTT
CASSVSDIGNEKLFF
>-|TRBJ2-1|TRBV7-2|TRBD2
TGTGCCAGCAGCTTAGGGACTAGCGGGAGCAATGAGCAGTTCTTC
CASSLGTSGSNEQFF
>-|TRBJ2-1|TRBV6-4|TRBD1
TGTGCCAGCAGTGACCCCGAAACCGACAGGGGACGACTCCGGGGTTCGTTCTTC
CASSDPETDRGRLRGSFF
>-|TRBJ2-1|TRBV7-2|TRBD1
TGTGCCAGCAGCCCCGGGACAGGGACCTACAATGAGCAGTTCTTC
CASSPGTGTYNEQFF
>-|TRBJ2-1|TRBV5-4|TRBD2
TGTGCCAGCAGCGAAAGACTAGCGGGGTCTGAGCAGTTCTTC
CASSERLAGSEQFF
>-|TRBJ2-7|TRBV27|-
TGTGCCAGCAGTTCTTACGGGACACCCTACGAGCAGTACTTC
CASSSYGTPYEQYF
>-|TRBJ2-2|TRBV7-8|-
TGTGCCAGCAGCTTATCCCTGGGGGGCCAGGGTACCGGGGAGCTGTTTTTT
CASSLSLGGQGTGELFF
>-|TRBJ1-4|TRBV5-1|-
TGCGCCAGCAGCTCCCTCCTTTCGGGGGCAGGTGAAAAACTGTTTTTT
CASSSLLSGAGEKLFF
>-|TRBJ1-4|TRBV7-9|-
TGTGCCAGCAGCGACCCTTACAGGGATGAAAAACTGTTTTTT
CASSDPYRDEKLFF
>-|TRBJ2-7|TRBV6-1|TRBD1
TGTGCCAGCAGTGCTACGACAGGGTACTACGAGCAGTACTTC
CASSATTGYYEQYF
>once|TRBJ2-1|TRBV29-1|-
TGCAGCGTTGTGGACCCAGGGGGAGGAGAGCAGTTCTTC
CSVVDPGGGEQFF
>-|TRBJ2-3|TRBV5-6|-
TGTGCCAGCAGCTTCATCACAGGTGGAGATACGCAGTATTTT
CASSFITGGDTQYF
>once|TRBJ2-1|TRBV5-4|-
TGTGCCAGCAGCTGGGAGGCGAATGAGCAGTTCTTC
CASSWEANEQFF
>once|TRBJ1-2|TRBV6-1|TRBD1
TGTGCCAGCAGTGTCCGGACAGGGGAGAGCTATGGCTACACCTTC
CASSVRTGESYGYTF
>-|TRBJ1-1|TRBV5-4|-
TGTGCCAGCAGCCACAGGTGGGGGGTTACCACTGAAGCTTTCTTT
CASSHRWGVTTEAFF
>-|TRBJ1-2|TRBV5-4|TRBD1
TGTGCCAGCAGCCCGGCCGGGACAGGGGTTAACTATGGCTACACCTTC
CASSPAGTGVNYGYTF
>-|TRBJ2-2|TRBV10-1|TRBD2
TGCGCCAGCAGGGAACTAGCGGGAGCCGGGGAGCTGTTTTTT
CASRELAGAGELFF
>once|TRBJ2-1|TRBV10-3|TRBD2
TGTGCCATCAGTGAGTCCGCCCCGGGACTAGGTGGTAATGAGCAGTTCTTC
CAISESAPGLGGNEQFF
>-|TRBJ1-5|TRBV6-5|TRBD1
TGTGCCACAAAGGACAGGGGGCATTCGGATCAGCCCCAGCATTTT
CATKDRGHSDQPQHF
>-|TRBJ1-4|TRBV11-2|-
TGTGCCAGCAGCCCGGGACCGAATAATGAAAAACTGTTTTTT
CASSPGPNNEKLFF
>-|TRBJ1-3|TRBV9|-
TGTGCCAGCAGCCCCACTCTGACTGGAAACACCATATATTTT
CASSPTLTGNTIYF
>-|TRBJ1-2|TRBV4-1|TRBD1
TGCGCCAGCAGCCAAGATCCGACAGGGACCTATGGCTACACCTTC
CASSQDPTGTYGYTF
>few|TRBJ2-7|TRBV28|TRBD2
TGTGCCAGCAGTAGCCCGGGAGGTCCATCCTACGAGCAGTACTTC
CASSSPGGPSYEQYF
>-|TRBJ1-2|TRBV29-1|-
TGCAGCGACGGGGGGACGGGGGAGGCTAACTATGGCTACACCTTC
CSDGGTGEANYGYTF
>-|TRBJ1-2|TRBV19|TRBD1
TGTGCCAGTAGTAGGGACAGGGGCTATGGCTACACCTTC
CASSRDRGYGYTF
>-|TRBJ2-3|TRBV5-1|-
TGCGCCAGCAGCTCCGACGGGAGCTTCACAGATACGCAGTATTTT
CASSSDGSFTDTQYF
>-|TRBJ1-1|TRBV19|-
TGTGCCAGTAGTATAAAGGGGACTGAAGCTTTCTTT
CASSIKGTEAFF
>-|TRBJ2-3|TRBV4-1|-
TGCGCCAGCAGCCTCCTGGGTACCACAGATACGCAGTATTTT
CASSLLGTTDTQYF
>few|TRBJ1-3|TRBV5-1|TRBD1
TGCGCCAGCAGCCTCTACCAGGGGGCTGGAAACACCATATATTTT
CASSLYQGAGNTIYF
>-|TRBJ2-2|TRBV28|-
TGTGCCACCTCCTCCCAAAAGACGGGATTCACCGGGGAGCTGTTTTTT
CATSSQKTGFTGELFF
>-|TRBJ2-3|TRBV7-2|TRBD1
TGTGCCAGCAGCGTGGGGACAGCTAAGTATTTT
CASSVGTAKYF
>-|TRBJ1-3|TRBV7-2|-
TGTGCCAGCAGCTTAGGAGGTTCTGGAAACACCATATATTTT
CASSLGGSGNTIYF
>-|TRBJ2-3|TRBV7-2|-
TGTGCCAGCAGCCGACTCTTCGCAGATCAGTATTTT
CASSRLFADQYF
>-|TRBJ1-5|TRBV2|-
TGTGCCAGCAGTGATCCGGGTCTTTCTAATCAGCCCCAGCATTTT
CASSDPGLSNQPQHF
>-|TRBJ2-5|TRBV5-5|-
TGTGCCAGCAGCTCCGAGGACGGGTACCAAGAGACCCAGTACTTC
CASSSEDGYQETQYF
>-|TRBJ1-1|TRBV6-1|-
TGTGCCAGCAGTGAGAGGCCGGGGTGGACTGAAGCTTTCTTT
CASSERPGWTEAFF
>once|TRBJ2-2|TRBV5-5|TRBD2
TGTGCCAGCAGCTTGAGGAGGGAGGGCCTCGCCGGGGAGCTGTTTTTT
CASSLRREGLAGELFF
>-|TRBJ2-7|TRBV28|-
TGTGCCAGCAGTTTTAGCCCCTCCTACGAGCAGTACTTC
CASSFSPSYEQYF
>once|TRBJ1-5|TRBV19|-
TGTGCCAGTCGGGACTCCTCGGGTCAGCCCCAGCATTTT
CASRDSSGQPQHF
>-|TRBJ2-7|TRBV9|-
TGTGCCAGCAGACCAAGACATGACTCCTACGAGCAGTACTTC
CASRPRHDSYEQYF
>few|TRBJ2-7|TRBV6-1|TRBD1
TGTGCCAGCAAGGCGGGACAGGGCTCCTACGAGCAGTACTTC
CASKAGQGSYEQYF
>-|TRBJ2-3|TRBV28|-
TGTGCCAGCAGTTTATCTGGGTATTTCACAGATACGCAGTATTTT
CASSLSGYFTDTQYF
>-|TRBJ1-5|TRBV30|-
TGTGCCTGGAGCGGATTTCAACTTCAGGGGAATCAGCCCCAGCATTTT
CAWSGFQLQGNQPQHF